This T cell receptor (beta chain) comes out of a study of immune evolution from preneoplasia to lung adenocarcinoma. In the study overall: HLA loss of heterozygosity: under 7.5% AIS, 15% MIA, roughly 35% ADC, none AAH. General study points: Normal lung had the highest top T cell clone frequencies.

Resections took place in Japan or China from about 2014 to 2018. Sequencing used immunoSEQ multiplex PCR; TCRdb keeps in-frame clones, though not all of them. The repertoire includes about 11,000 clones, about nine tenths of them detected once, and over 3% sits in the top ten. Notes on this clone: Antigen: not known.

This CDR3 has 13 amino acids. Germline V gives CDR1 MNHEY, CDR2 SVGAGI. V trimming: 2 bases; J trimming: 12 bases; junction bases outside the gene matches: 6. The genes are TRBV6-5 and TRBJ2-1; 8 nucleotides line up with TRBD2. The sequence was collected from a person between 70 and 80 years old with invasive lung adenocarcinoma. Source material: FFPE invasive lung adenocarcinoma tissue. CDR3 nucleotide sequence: TGTGCCAGCAGTTACAGGGTCCGGGGGGGGCAGTTCTTC. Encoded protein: CASSYRVRGGQFF.